These 17 T cell receptor beta chains were sequenced from one sample in a study of T cells in Graves' hyperthyroidism and ophthalmopathy. The TCR beta CDR3 regions underwent amplification using RNA transcripts as the source. The TCR CDR3 first-round RT-PCR relied on the HTBI primer set. TCRdb re-analysed the multiplex PCR reads in MiXCR, keeping a single row per CDR3 protein. The data show 700,000 to 850,000 distinct CDR3 sequences, around 40% seen once. Sequenced sample: blood. The receptors stem from a woman in her forties with Graves' hyperthyroidism.

At least ten counts were recorded for this clonotype. The V and J genes are TRBV20-1 and TRBJ2-5, with 10 bases lining up with TRBD2. The CDR3 has 14 amino acids. The germline gives CDR1 DFQATT, CDR2 SNEGSKA (reference sequence). The V gene end was trimmed by 5 bases and the J gene end by 2 bases; junction bases not matched to a gene: 5. In DNA, the CDR3 is TGCAGTGCTCCAGGGACTAGCGAGCAAGAGACCCAGTACTTC. It encodes CSAPGTSEQETQYF.

This clonotype was recorded many times. The rearrangement joins TRBV13 to TRBJ2-7, with D possibly matching TRBD1 (6 bases). V lost 5 bases and J 0 bases, leaving 11 bases between the germline ends. Looked up from germline, CDR1 is PRHDT and CDR2 is FYEKMQ (reference sequence). The CDR3 totals 14 residues. The CDR3 reads CASSTDRSSYEQYF. The CDR3 coding sequence is TGTGCCAGCAGCACCGACAGGAGCTCCTACGAGCAGTACTTC.

The table lists this clonotype with many counts. The chain employs TRBV5-6 and TRBJ1-5; D might be TRBD1 (5 bases). The CDR3 totals 14 residues. The V and J ends lost 4 bases and 6 bases respectively, with 14 bases between them. Germline V gives CDR1 SGHDT, CDR2 YYEEEE. CDR3 in DNA: TGTGCCAGCAGCATCACAGGAGGAGGTCAGCCCCAGCATTTT. Translating it yields CASSITGGGQPQHF.

The V and J genes are TRBV7-3 and TRBJ1-1, with 9 nucleotides matching TRBD1. The CDR3 is 14 amino acids. CDR1 is SGHTA and CDR2 is FQGTGA in the germline V gene. Trimming removed 5 bases from V and 4 bases from J; junction bases left unmatched: 5. The CDR3 spells CASSKQGALTEAFF. In nucleotides, the CDR3 is TGTGCCAGCAGCAAACAGGGGGCGCTCACTGAAGCTTTCTTT.

J is TRBJ2-7 and V is TRBV19; a weak D match, TRBD1 (7 bases). In germline, CDR1 is LNHDA, CDR2 SQIVND (reference sequence). The CDR3 runs to 13 residues. Trimming took off 5 bases at V and 4 bases at J, with 12 bases between the two ends. CDR3 DNA sequence: TGTGCCAGTAGTGCGGGACAGCCATACGAGCAGTACTTC. It is translated as CASSAGQPYEQYF.

In its sample, this clonotype was seen many times. The chain joins TRBV12-3 or TRBV12-4 to TRBJ1-2; weak D call: TRBD1 (6 bases). The CDR3 loop spans 13 amino acids. V was cut by 5 bases and J by 4 bases, with 11 bases left in between. The CDR3 DNA sequence: TGTGCCAGCAGTCCCGTAGGGGGCTATGGCTACACCTTC. This encodes CASSPVGGYGYTF.

This clonotype was observed many times. The chain uses TRBV7-2 and TRBJ1-1; D is ambiguous. Germline V gives CDR1 SGHTA, CDR2 FQGNSA. This CDR3 comprises 14 residues. Trimming shortened V by 1 base and J by 7 bases, and 13 bases separated the two germline ends. CDR3: CASSLVGLADEAFF. The CDR3 DNA reads as TGTGCCAGCAGCTTAGTCGGGTTGGCGGATGAAGCTTTCTTT.

This clonotype was seen ten or more times. The chain employs TRBV2 and TRBJ1-1, with TRBD1 matching 8 bases. CDR3 size: 15 residues. Trimming cost V 7 bases and J 1 base; bases outside gene matches: 8. In germline, CDR1 is SNHLY, CDR2 FYNNEI. Written as DNA, the CDR3 is TGTGCCAGCACCACCGACCAGGGGGCGAACACTGAAGCTTTCTTT. It translates to CASTTDQGANTEAFF.

The chain couples TRBV6-4 to TRBJ2-7; D might be TRBD1 (6 bases). CDR3 length equals 15 residues. V lost 4 bases and J 0 bases, leaving 13 bases between the germline ends. Germline CDR1 MRHNA, CDR2 SNTAGT. In DNA, the CDR3 is TGTGCCAGCAGTGCAATGACAGGTAGCTCCTACGAGCAGTACTTC. As protein: CASSAMTGSSYEQYF.

Worth noting for this clonotype: Just one base apart from a much larger clone, this may be a read error. The chain employs TRBV12-3 or TRBV12-4 and TRBJ1-6, with TRBD1 as a possible D gene (5 bases). CDR3 length equals 13 residues. The V end lost 4 bases, the J end lost 15 bases, and 16 bases lay between the germline ends. CDR3 DNA: TGTGCCAGCAGTTCCGGGACTGCTCTAGGCCTCCACTTT. Encoded protein: CASSSGTALGLHF.

This clonotype was detected ten times or more. This chain links TRBV10-1 with TRBJ2-5; 12 bases agree with TRBD1. Unmatched junction bases numbered 5, after V lost 7 bases and J lost 5 bases. The CDR3 sequence is 14 residues long. Germline values: CDR1 WNHNN, CDR2 SYGVQD (reference sequence). The CDR3 region has the DNA TGCGCCAGCATGCCGGGACAGGGGGCCGAGACCCAGTACTTC. Translating gives CASMPGQGAETQYF.

Note on this clonotype: This could be a read error, since a much larger clone is one nucleotide away. CDR3 sequence reads: CATSDFGNTGELFF. The CDR3 nucleotides are TGTGCCACCAGTGATTTCGGGAACACCGGGGAGCTGTTTTTT. V gene TRBV24-1 combines with J gene TRBJ2-2; D not certain. V lost 1 base and J lost 1, with 3 bases in between. The CDR3 consists of 14 residues. Germline assignment: CDR1 KGHDR and CDR2 SFDVKD.

The chain links TRBV6-6 to TRBJ2-5; no clear D. Per the germline V gene, CDR1 is MNHNY and CDR2 is SVGAGI (reference sequence). Trimming pared 0 bases from V and 5 bases from J, leaving 16 bases between. The CDR3 is made up of 16 amino acids. CDR3 protein: CASSYSSPRLTETQYF. CDR3 nucleotides: TGTGCCAGCAGTTACTCGAGTCCTCGGCTAACCGAGACCCAGTACTTC.

This chain connects TRBV10-3 to TRBJ1-3; the match to TRBD1 covers 9 bases. Looked up from germline, CDR1 is ENHRY and CDR2 is SYGVKD. V lost 4 bases to trimming and J lost 8 bases; unmatched junction nucleotides: 12. The CDR3 spans 16 residues. The CDR3 loop is CAISVGGDRDRDTIYF. The DNA for the CDR3 is TGTGCCATCAGTGTGGGCGGTGATCGGGACAGGGACACCATATATTTT.

This chain links TRBV10-3 with TRBJ2-2; 10 nucleotides line up with TRBD1. The V gene end was trimmed by 10 bases and the J gene end by 7 bases; junction bases not matched to a gene: 9. Germline V gene lookup returns CDR1 ENHRY and CDR2 SYGVKD. CDR3 size: 14 residues. The CDR3 coding sequence is TGTGCCAACCGACAGGGGGCAGGAAACGGGGAGCTGTTTTTT. It translates to CANRQGAGNGELFF.

The table lists this clonotype with a few counts. The chain combines TRBV6-6 with TRBJ2-7; D is possibly TRBD1 (6 bases). CDR3 length: 16 residues. Germline CDR1 is MNHNY and CDR2 is SVGAGI (reference sequence). Trimming removed 2 bases from V and 0 bases from J, with 14 bases in between. The CDR3 loop is CASSYPDRLISYEQYF. CDR3 DNA: TGTGCCAGCAGTTACCCCGACAGGTTGATCTCCTACGAGCAGTACTTC.

This clonotype has ten or more counts. V and J are TRBV20-1 and TRBJ2-7; D remains ambiguous. Trimming left V 3 bases short and J 1 base short, with 7 bases between. The CDR3 covers 12 residues. Germline CDR1 is DFQATT and CDR2 is SNEGSKA (reference sequence). In nucleotides, the CDR3 is TGCAGTGCTAGGGGCGCGTCCTACGAGCAGTACTTC. Protein sequence: CSARGASYEQYF.